A selection of T cell receptor beta chains follows, all from one sample in a study of T cell responses to AZD1222 COVID-19 vaccine. Method: immunoSEQ multiplex PCR; TCRdb's copy keeps in-frame clones and lacks some. The table shows approximately 110,000 clones, with about 90% occurring only once. This specimen consisted of peripheral blood, obtained on day 0 of AZD1222 vaccination. The receptors originated from an adult in good health. Each CDR3 is given with its conserved first and last residue. Each record gives: V gene, J gene, D gene, clone size, CDR3 DNA, CDR3 protein. D genes are given only for firm matches. Clone size is shown for a subset of rows, as once, few, many or a class of expanded clone.

TRBV4-1	TRBJ1-1	TRBD1	.	TGCGCCAGCAGCCAAGACGGACAGGCCGGGAACACTGAAGCTTTCTTT	CASSQDGQAGNTEAFF
TRBV14	TRBJ2-1	TRBD1	.	TGTGCCAGCAGCCAAGTCATGAGGGGGCGTAGGAATGAGCAGTTCTTC	CASSQVMRGRRNEQFF
TRBV29-1	TRBJ2-1	TRBD2	.	TGCAGCGTTGAGGCTAGCGGAGTAGAGCAGTTCTTC	CSVEASGVEQFF
TRBV5-4	TRBJ1-1	.	.	TGTGCCAGCAGCTTCTCTCTGAACACTGAAGCTTTCTTT	CASSFSLNTEAFF
TRBV19	TRBJ1-5	.	.	TGTGCCAGTAGTATCGACGCCCTGGGGCCCCAGCATTTT	CASSIDALGPQHF
TRBV18	TRBJ2-7	TRBD2	.	TGTGCCAGCTCGCCTCTTACTAGCGGGTATGTTTACGAGCAGTACTTC	CASSPLTSGYVYEQYF
TRBV5-1	TRBJ2-2	TRBD2	.	TGCGCCAGCAGGGGTGCGGGGGTGAACACCGGGGAGCTGTTTTTT	CASRGAGVNTGELFF
TRBV4-2	TRBJ2-3	.	.	TGTGCCAGCAGCCAAGTACTAGCCACAGATACGCAGTATTTT	CASSQVLATDTQYF
TRBV11-2	TRBJ1-5	.	.	TGTGCCAGCAGCTTAGGCCCATTGGTCAATCAGCCCCAGCATTTT	CASSLGPLVNQPQHF
TRBV11-2	TRBJ1-1	TRBD1	.	TGTGCCAGCAGCGTTACCGGGACAGGGTCTCCAGGCACTGAAGCTTTCTTT	CASSVTGTGSPGTEAFF
TRBV4-2	TRBJ2-1	TRBD2	.	TGTGCCAGCAGCCAAGATAGCGGGGCCAACGCGGGTGAGCAGTTCTTC	CASSQDSGANAGEQFF
TRBV19	TRBJ2-1	.	.	TGTGCCAGTAGTGAGTGGGGGGGCCTAAGTGAGCAGTTCTTC	CASSEWGGLSEQFF
TRBV5-6	TRBJ2-7	.	.	TGTGCCAGCAGCTTCGAGGAGGGGGGCTACCTCTCCTACGAGCAGTACTTC	CASSFEEGGYLSYEQYF
TRBV10-3	TRBJ1-2	.	.	TGTGCCATCAGTGGACAAACTAACTATGGCTACACCTTC	CAISGQTNYGYTF
TRBV19	TRBJ1-1	.	.	TGTGCCAGTACCGACAAAGTGGGGGGGAACACTGAAGCTTTCTTT	CASTDKVGGNTEAFF
TRBV7-9	TRBJ2-7	.	once	TGTGCCAGCAGCTTAGGGCACGGGGGTCTAACCTACGAGCAGTACTTC	CASSLGHGGLTYEQYF
TRBV11-1	TRBJ2-3	TRBD2	once	TGTGCCAGCAGCTCCAAATTACTAGCGGGGGGCCTTGGGCAGTATTTT	CASSSKLLAGGLGQYF
TRBV7-2	TRBJ2-7	TRBD1	once	TGTGCCAGCAGCCCGTTGGACAGGGACTCCTACGAGCAGTACTTC	CASSPLDRDSYEQYF
TRBV19	TRBJ2-1	TRBD2	.	TGTGCCAGTAGCCGGACTAGCGGGGACTACAATGAGCAGTTCTTC	CASSRTSGDYNEQFF
TRBV7-8	TRBJ2-7	TRBD2	.	TGTGCCAGCAGCACGACTAGCGGATACTACGAGCAGTACTTC	CASSTTSGYYEQYF
TRBV27	TRBJ2-5	TRBD2	.	TGTGCCAGCATCACTAGCGGGAGGGGGGAGACCCAGTACTTC	CASITSGRGETQYF
TRBV27	TRBJ2-3	.	.	TGTGCCAGCAGTTTCGGGGGAGATGATACGCAGTATTTT	CASSFGGDDTQYF
TRBV11-3	TRBJ2-5	.	.	TGTGCCAGCAGCTTCTCCGGGGGAGAGACCCAGTACTTC	CASSFSGGETQYF
TRBV19	TRBJ1-1	.	.	TGTGCCAGTAGTAGGACCTCCCAGAGGGGTAACACTGAAGCTTTCTTT	CASSRTSQRGNTEAFF
TRBV2	TRBJ1-2	TRBD1	.	TGTGCCAGCAGTGAACAGGGGGGCTATGGCTACACCTTC	CASSEQGGYGYTF
TRBV19	TRBJ1-1	TRBD1	.	TGTGCCAGTGGTCAGGGGGCGATGAACACTGAAGCTTTCTTT	CASGQGAMNTEAFF
TRBV3-1/TRBV3-2	TRBJ2-1	.	.	TGTGCCAGCAGCCTAATTAACAATGAGCAGTTCTTC	CASSLINNEQFF
TRBV12-3/TRBV12-4	TRBJ2-7	.	.	TGTGCCAGCAGTCGAAGCTCCTACGAGCAGTACTTC	CASSRSSYEQYF
TRBV19	TRBJ2-6	TRBD2	once	TGTGCCAGTAGCAAGACTAGCGGGACCTCTGGGGCCAACGTCCTGACTTTC	CASSKTSGTSGANVLTF
TRBV5-4	TRBJ2-5	.	.	TGTGCCAGCAGCTTGGCCAGGAGGGAGACCCAGTACTTC	CASSLARRETQYF
TRBV12-3/TRBV12-4	TRBJ1-2	.	.	TGTGCCAGCAGTAACGCAGGGTCCAGTCGCTACACCTTC	CASSNAGSSRYTF
TRBV11-3	TRBJ2-5	.	.	TGTGCCAGCAGCTTATTTACCGGCGAGACCCAGTACTTC	CASSLFTGETQYF
TRBV5-6	TRBJ2-3	.	.	TGTGCCAGCAGCCAACCCTCCACAGATACGCAGTATTTT	CASSQPSTDTQYF
TRBV27	TRBJ2-5	.	.	TGTGCCAGCAGTCCCGCCGGCGCGCGAAAGACCCAGTACTTC	CASSPAGARKTQYF
TRBV27	TRBJ1-1	.	once	TGTGCCAGCAGTTGGGGCTCAAACACTGAAGCTTTCTTT	CASSWGSNTEAFF
TRBV9	TRBJ1-2	.	few	TGTGCCAGCAGCGTAGGGCAGGGTACTGACTATGGCTACACCTTC	CASSVGQGTDYGYTF
TRBV7-9	TRBJ2-7	.	.	TGTGCCACCCATTCCCCATCCGCCGTCGCGGACCCATTTCGGAACGAGCAGTACTTC	CATHSPSAVADPFRNEQYF
TRBV5-1	TRBJ2-2	TRBD2	once	TGCGCCAGCAGCGTTGGCCCAGCGGGAGAGAACACCGGGGAGCTGTTTTTT	CASSVGPAGENTGELFF
TRBV7-3	TRBJ2-1	.	.	TGTGCCAGCAGCTTAAATGAGAATGAGCAGTTCTTC	CASSLNENEQFF
TRBV4-1	TRBJ2-7	TRBD2	.	TGCGCCAGCAGTCGTGGGACTAGCGGCTCCTACGAGCAGTACTTC	CASSRGTSGSYEQYF